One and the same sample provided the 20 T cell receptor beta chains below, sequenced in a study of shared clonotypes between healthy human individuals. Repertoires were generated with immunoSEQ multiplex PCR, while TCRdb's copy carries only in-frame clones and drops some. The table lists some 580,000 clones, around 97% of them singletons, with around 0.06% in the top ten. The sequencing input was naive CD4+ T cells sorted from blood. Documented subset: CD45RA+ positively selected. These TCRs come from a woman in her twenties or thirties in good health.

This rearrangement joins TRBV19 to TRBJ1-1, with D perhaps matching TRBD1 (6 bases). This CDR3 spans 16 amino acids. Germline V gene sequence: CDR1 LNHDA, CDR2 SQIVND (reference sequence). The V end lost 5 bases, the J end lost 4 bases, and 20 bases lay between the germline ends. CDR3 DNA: TGTGCCAGTAGTCAGTACAAAACCGGCAGGGGCACTGAAGCTTTCTTT. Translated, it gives CASSQYKTGRGTEAFF.

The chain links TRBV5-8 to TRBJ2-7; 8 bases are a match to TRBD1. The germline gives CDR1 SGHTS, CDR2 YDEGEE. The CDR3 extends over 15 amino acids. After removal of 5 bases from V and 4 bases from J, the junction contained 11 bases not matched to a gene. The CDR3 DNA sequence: TGTGCCAGCAGTCATCGGACAGGGAATAGGTACGAGCAGTACTTC. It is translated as CASSHRTGNRYEQYF.

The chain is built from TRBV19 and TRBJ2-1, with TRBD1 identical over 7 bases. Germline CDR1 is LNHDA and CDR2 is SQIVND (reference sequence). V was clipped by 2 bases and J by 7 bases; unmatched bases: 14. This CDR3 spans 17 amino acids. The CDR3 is CASSIKWGDRAGNEQFF. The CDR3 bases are TGTGCCAGTAGTATAAAATGGGGAGACAGGGCAGGTAATGAGCAGTTCTTC.

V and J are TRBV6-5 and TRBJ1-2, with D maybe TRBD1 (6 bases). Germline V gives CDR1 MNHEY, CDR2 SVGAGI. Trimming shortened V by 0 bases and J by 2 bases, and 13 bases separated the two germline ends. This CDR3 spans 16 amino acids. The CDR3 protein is CASSYSGGAGNYGYTF. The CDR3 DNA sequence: TGTGCCAGCAGTTACTCGGGGGGCGCCGGGAACTATGGCTACACCTTC.

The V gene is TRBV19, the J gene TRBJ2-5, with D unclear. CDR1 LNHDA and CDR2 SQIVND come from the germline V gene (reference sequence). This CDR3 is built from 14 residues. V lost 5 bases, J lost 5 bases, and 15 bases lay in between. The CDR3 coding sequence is TGTGCCAGTAGTCCCGACCAAGCCCCTGAGACCCAGTACTTC. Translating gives CASSPDQAPETQYF.

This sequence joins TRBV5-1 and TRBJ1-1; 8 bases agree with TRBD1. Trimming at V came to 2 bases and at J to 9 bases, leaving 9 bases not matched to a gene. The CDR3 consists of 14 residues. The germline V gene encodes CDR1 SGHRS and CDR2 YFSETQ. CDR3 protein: CASSFRQGTVQAFF. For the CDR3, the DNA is TGCGCCAGCAGCTTCCGACAGGGGACGGTACAAGCTTTCTTT.

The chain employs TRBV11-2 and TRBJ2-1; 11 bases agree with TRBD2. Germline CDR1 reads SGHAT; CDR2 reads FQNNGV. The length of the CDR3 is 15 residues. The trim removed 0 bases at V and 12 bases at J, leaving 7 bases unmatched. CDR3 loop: CASSLDSSGTSGQFF. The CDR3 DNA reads TGTGCCAGCAGCTTAGACTCTTCCGGGACTAGCGGGCAGTTCTTC.

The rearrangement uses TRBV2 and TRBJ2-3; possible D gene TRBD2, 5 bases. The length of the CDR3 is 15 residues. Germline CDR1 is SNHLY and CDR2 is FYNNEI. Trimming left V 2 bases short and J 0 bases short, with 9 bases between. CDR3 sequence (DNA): TGTGCCAGCAGTGAATTCAGGACTAGCACAGATACGCAGTATTTT. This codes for CASSEFRTSTDTQYF.

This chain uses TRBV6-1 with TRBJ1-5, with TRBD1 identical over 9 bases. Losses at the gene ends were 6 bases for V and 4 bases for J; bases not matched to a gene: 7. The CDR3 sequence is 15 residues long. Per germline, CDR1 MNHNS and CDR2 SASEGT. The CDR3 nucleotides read TGTGCCAGCAGCCGGACAGGGGACCAGAATCAGCCCCAGCATTTT. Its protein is CASSRTGDQNQPQHF.

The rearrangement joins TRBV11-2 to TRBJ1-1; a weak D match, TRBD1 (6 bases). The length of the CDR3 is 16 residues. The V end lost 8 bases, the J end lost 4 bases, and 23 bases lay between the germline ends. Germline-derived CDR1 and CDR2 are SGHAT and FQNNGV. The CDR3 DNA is TGTGCCAGCCGGCCCTCGGGGGCTGGTTGGGGCACTGAAGCTTTCTTT. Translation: CASRPSGAGWGTEAFF.

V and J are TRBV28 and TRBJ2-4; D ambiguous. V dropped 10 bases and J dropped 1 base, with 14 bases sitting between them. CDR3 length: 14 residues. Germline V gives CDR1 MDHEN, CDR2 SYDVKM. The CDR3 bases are TGTGCCACCTTAGGCTGGGGTGCCAAAAACATTCAGTACTTC. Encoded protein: CATLGWGAKNIQYF.

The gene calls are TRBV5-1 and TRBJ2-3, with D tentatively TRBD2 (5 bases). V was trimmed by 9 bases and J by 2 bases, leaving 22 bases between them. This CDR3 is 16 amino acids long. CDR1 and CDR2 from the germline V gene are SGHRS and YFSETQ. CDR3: CATTNRLEENTDTQYF. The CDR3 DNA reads TGCGCCACCACGAATCGGTTGGAGGAAAACACAGATACGCAGTATTTT.

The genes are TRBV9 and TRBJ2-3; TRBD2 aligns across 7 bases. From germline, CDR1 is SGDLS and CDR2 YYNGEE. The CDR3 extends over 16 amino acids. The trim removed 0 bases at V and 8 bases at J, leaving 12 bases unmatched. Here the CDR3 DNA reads TGTGCCAGCAGCGTAGGAGGACGACTAGGGAGGGTTACGCAGTATTTT. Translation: CASSVGGRLGRVTQYF.

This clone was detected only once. The CDR3 DNA sequence: TGTGCCAGCAGTTTACGCTTAAGCTCCTACGAGCAGTACTTC. Translated: CASSLRLSSYEQYF. The chain couples TRBV27 to TRBJ2-7; D is undetermined. Trimming took off 2 bases at V and 0 bases at J, with 8 bases between the two ends. The CDR3 totals 14 residues. Germline CDR1 reads MNHEY; CDR2 reads SMNVEV (reference sequence).

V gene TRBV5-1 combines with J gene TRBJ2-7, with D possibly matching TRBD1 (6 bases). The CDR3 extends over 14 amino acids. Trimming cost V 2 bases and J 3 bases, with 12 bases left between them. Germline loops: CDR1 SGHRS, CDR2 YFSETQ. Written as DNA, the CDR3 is TGCGCCAGCAGCTTACAGGGTGTTGTCTACGAGCAGTACTTC. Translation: CASSLQGVVYEQYF.

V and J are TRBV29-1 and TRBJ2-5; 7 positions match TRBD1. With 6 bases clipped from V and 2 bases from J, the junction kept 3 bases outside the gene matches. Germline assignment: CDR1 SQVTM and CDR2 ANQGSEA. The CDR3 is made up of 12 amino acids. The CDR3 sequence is CSVRQGQETQYF. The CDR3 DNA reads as TGCAGCGTCCGACAGGGTCAAGAGACCCAGTACTTC. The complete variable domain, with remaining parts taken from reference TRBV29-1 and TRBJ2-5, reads SAVISQKPSRDICQRGTSLTIQCQVDSQVTMMFWYRQQPGQSLTLIATANQGSEATYESGFVIDKFPISRPNLTFSTLTVSNMSPEDSSIYLCSVRQGQETQYFGPGTRLLVL.

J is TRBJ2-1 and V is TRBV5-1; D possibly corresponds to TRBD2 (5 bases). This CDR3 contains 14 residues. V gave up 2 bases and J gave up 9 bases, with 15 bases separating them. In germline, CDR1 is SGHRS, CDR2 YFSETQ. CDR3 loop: CASSLHLTNSEQFF. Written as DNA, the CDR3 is TGCGCCAGCAGCTTACATCTGACTAACAGTGAGCAGTTCTTC.

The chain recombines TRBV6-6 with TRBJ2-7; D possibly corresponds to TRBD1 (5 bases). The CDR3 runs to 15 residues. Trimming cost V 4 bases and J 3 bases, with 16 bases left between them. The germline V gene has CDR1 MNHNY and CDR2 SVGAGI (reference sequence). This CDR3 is CASSFGAVVGYEQYF. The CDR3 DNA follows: TGTGCCAGCAGTTTTGGGGCGGTAGTGGGCTACGAGCAGTACTTC.

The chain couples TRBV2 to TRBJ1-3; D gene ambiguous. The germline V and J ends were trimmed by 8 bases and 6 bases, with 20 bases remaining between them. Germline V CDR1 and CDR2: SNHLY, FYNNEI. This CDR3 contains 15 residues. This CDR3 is CASRTTDEPKNTIYF. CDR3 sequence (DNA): TGTGCCAGCCGAACCACCGACGAGCCTAAAAACACCATATATTTT. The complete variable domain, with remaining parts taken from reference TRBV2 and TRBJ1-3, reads EPEVTQTPSHQVTQMGQEVILRCVPISNHLYFYWYRQILGQKVEFLVSFYNNEISEKSEIFDDQFSVERPDGSNFTLKIRSTKLEDSAMYFCASRTTDEPKNTIYFGEGSWLTVV.

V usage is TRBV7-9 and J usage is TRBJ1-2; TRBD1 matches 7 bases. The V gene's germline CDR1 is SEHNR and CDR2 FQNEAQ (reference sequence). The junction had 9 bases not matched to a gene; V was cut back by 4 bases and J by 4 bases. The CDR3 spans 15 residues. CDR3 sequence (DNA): TGTGCCAGCAGCTCCCACGGACAGGCCTCCTATGGCTACACCTTC. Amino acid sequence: CASSSHGQASYGYTF.